The sample holds one count of the clone carrying this T cell receptor (beta chain). Its antigen is unidentified. CD8+CD57+ cell expansion had been shown by flow cytometry in patients chosen for sequencing. The study sampled blood from patients who had received no therapy. Genomic DNA was employed as the template in profiling TCR beta VDJ and CDR3. TCRdb re-called the reads through MiXCR, storing one row per CDR3 protein. This table has more than 200,000 distinct CDR3 sequences, 40% to 60% appearing once. The source of the sample is a study of CD8+CD57+ T cells in acquired aplastic anemia. Findings and caveats of the study: Statistical testing detected no significant gap in CD8+ Simpson's diversity between patients and controls.

The CDR3 is 17 amino acids. In germline, CDR1 is SGHTA, CDR2 FQGNSA. Trimming pared 1 base from V and 6 bases from J, leaving 19 bases between. The chain employs TRBV7-2 and TRBJ1-5; D may be TRBD1 (5 bases). This TCR was recovered from a human donor with aplastic anemia. Sequencing was done on a sample of sorted CD4+, CD8+, or CD8+CD57+ T cells (not recorded which) from PBMCs. The CDR3 loop is CASSLEVRFRVSQPQHF. The DNA for the CDR3 is TGTGCCAGCAGCTTAGAGGTTCGGTTCAGGGTCAGTCAGCCCCAGCATTTT.